The 2 T cell receptor beta chains in this list originate from one sample, sequenced in a study of shared clonotypes between healthy human individuals. TCRdb's copy holds only in-frame clones and misses some; the assay was immunoSEQ multiplex PCR. Of approximately 1,500,000 clones in the sample, roughly 98% were seen once. The sample was naive CD4+ T cells sorted from blood. Subset here: CD45RA+ positively selected. These receptors all come from a man aged 25 to 40 in good health.

V and J are TRBV30 and TRBJ1-4, with D maybe TRBD1 (5 bases). CDR3 size: 14 residues. V was cut by 5 bases and J by 8 bases, with 18 bases left in between. In germline, CDR1 is GTSNPN, CDR2 SVGIG (reference sequence). The CDR3 region has the DNA TGTGCCTGGGGCTTGGGGCCGGCGGGGGAAAAACTGTTTTTT. Translated, it gives CAWGLGPAGEKLFF.

This chain uses TRBV29-1 with TRBJ2-1; TRBD1 matches at 8 bases. The CDR3 contains 14 residues. The trim removed 7 bases at V and 5 bases at J, leaving 10 bases unmatched. Germline CDR1 and CDR2: SQVTM and ANQGSEA. In DNA, the CDR3 is TGCAGCGGAGCAGGGGGCGTAGGAGACAATGAGCAGTTCTTC. Translation: CSGAGGVGDNEQFF.